The rows below give T cell receptor beta chains drawn from one sample of a study of shared clonotypes between healthy human individuals. Only in-frame clones appear in the TCRdb table, and some are missing; sequencing was by immunoSEQ multiplex PCR. Altogether about 2 million clones are present, roughly 95% being singletons, with the ten largest covering around 1%. Sequenced material: naive CD8+ T cells sorted from blood. The receptor source for this set is a man aged 18 to 29 in good health. CDR3s include the opening cysteine and the closing phenylalanine or tryptophan. A D gene is named only where the DNA matches it firmly. Expanded clones are given a class, and other clones once, few, many or no size at all.

d_call j_call clone_size v_call cdr3_aa cdr3_nt
TRBD2 TRBJ2-7 . TRBV5-6 CASSTGLAGYEQYF TGTGCCAGCAGCACCGGACTAGCGGGCTACGAGCAGTACTTC
. TRBJ2-7 . TRBV6-5 CASSYTGDSYEQYF TGTGCCAGCAGTTACACGGGCGACTCCTACGAGCAGTACTTC
. TRBJ2-7 . TRBV5-1 CASSSHAPVDTNRLYEQYF TGCGCCAGCAGCTCCCACGCTCCCGTAGACACCAATAGGCTCTACGAGCAGTACTTC
. TRBJ2-3 once TRBV28 CASSFDNTDTQYF TGTGCCAGCAGTTTCGACAATACAGATACGCAGTATTTT
. TRBJ1-4 once TRBV7-8 CASSSPGVTNEKLFF TGTGCCAGCAGCTCTCCCGGGGTTACTAATGAAAAACTGTTTTTT
TRBD1 TRBJ2-1 . TRBV7-9 CASSLAGGTNEQFF TGTGCCAGCAGCTTAGCAGGGGGCACGAATGAGCAGTTCTTC
. TRBJ1-6 . TRBV5-4 CASSFGPESSYNSPLHF TGTGCCAGCAGCTTTGGGCCAGAGAGCTCCTATAATTCACCCCTCCACTTT
. TRBJ1-3 . TRBV7-9 CASSSTGQIFGNTIYF TGTGCCAGCAGCTCTACCGGACAGATCTTTGGAAACACCATATATTTT
. TRBJ2-1 . TRBV7-9 CASSLDIRGNEQFF TGTGCCAGCAGCTTGGACATCAGGGGCAATGAGCAGTTCTTC
TRBD2 TRBJ2-1 . TRBV10-1 CASSESNPGLADYNEQFF TGCGCCAGCAGTGAGTCTAACCCGGGACTAGCGGACTACAATGAGCAGTTCTTC
TRBD1 TRBJ1-2 . TRBV6-1 CASSESRTGSYVYYGYTF TGTGCCAGCAGTGAATCTCGGACAGGGAGCTACGTTTACTATGGCTACACCTTC
TRBD1 TRBJ1-1 . TRBV4-2 CASSQVEGAMGAFF TGTGCCAGCAGCCAAGTAGAGGGGGCGATGGGAGCTTTCTTT
. TRBJ1-3 . TRBV13 CASSIDTGNTIYF TGTGCCAGCAGCATAGACACAGGAAACACCATATATTTT
TRBD2 TRBJ2-3 . TRBV30 CAWSVEAGIGDTQYF TGTGCCTGGAGTGTAGAAGCGGGAATTGGAGATACGCAGTATTTT
. TRBJ2-2 . TRBV6-5 CASSYSSYGAGELFF TGTGCCAGCAGTTACTCGAGTTACGGGGCCGGGGAGCTGTTTTTT
TRBD2 TRBJ2-7 . TRBV11-2 CASIDVGLAGVEQYF TGTGCCAGCATCGACGTCGGACTAGCGGGAGTCGAGCAGTACTTC
TRBD1 TRBJ1-1 . TRBV4-1 CASSTHTGVGTEAFF TGCGCCAGCAGCACCCATACAGGGGTTGGCACTGAAGCTTTCTTT
. TRBJ1-5 . TRBV19 CAGEEQPQPQHF TGTGCCGGAGAGGAACAGCCTCAGCCCCAGCATTTT
. TRBJ2-5 . TRBV6-6 CASSYMGASQETQYF TGTGCCAGCAGTTACATGGGGGCCTCCCAAGAGACCCAGTACTTC
TRBD2 TRBJ2-1 . TRBV30 CAWTSGGRTYNEQFF TGTGCCTGGACTAGCGGGGGGCGGACCTACAATGAGCAGTTCTTC
. TRBJ2-7 . TRBV6-1 CASSETGSGAEQYF TGTGCCAGCAGTGAAACGGGGTCGGGGGCCGAGCAGTACTTC
. TRBJ1-2 . TRBV9 CASSSSAGTRDYGYTF TGTGCCAGCAGCTCATCGGCCGGGACACGGGACTATGGCTACACCTTC
TRBD2 TRBJ2-2 . TRBV29-1 CSGAGGTGELFF TGCAGCGGCGCGGGGGGGACCGGGGAGCTGTTTTTT
TRBD1 TRBJ1-5 . TRBV27 CASRRQGDNQPQHF TGTGCCAGCAGGCGACAGGGGGACAATCAGCCCCAGCATTTT
. TRBJ1-2 . TRBV15 CATSRVRGGLDGYTF TGTGCCACCAGCAGGGTGAGAGGAGGGTTGGATGGCTACACCTTC
. TRBJ1-5 once TRBV30 CAWSVGLGNQPQHF TGTGCCTGGAGTGTAGGACTAGGCAATCAGCCCCAGCATTTT
TRBD1 TRBJ2-5 once TRBV11-2 CASSLPRQGQGKETQYF TGTGCCAGCAGCTTACCACGCCAAGGACAGGGCAAAGAGACCCAGTACTTC
TRBD2 TRBJ2-1 . TRBV4-1 CASSHLGLAEKDEQFF TGCGCCAGCAGCCATCTGGGACTAGCGGAGAAGGATGAGCAGTTCTTC
TRBD1 TRBJ2-6 . TRBV27 CASSLFQGAGGANVLTF TGTGCCAGCAGTTTATTCCAGGGGGCGGGTGGGGCCAACGTCCTGACTTTC
. TRBJ2-2 . TRBV27 CASLSAGDTGELFF TGTGCCAGCCTCTCGGCAGGGGACACCGGGGAGCTGTTTTTT
TRBD2 TRBJ2-7 . TRBV9 CASSVGGSYEQYF TGTGCCAGCAGCGTAGGCGGGAGCTACGAGCAGTACTTC
TRBD1 TRBJ1-1 . TRBV5-4 CASSFGTGNTEAFF TGTGCCAGCAGCTTTGGGACAGGTAACACTGAAGCTTTCTTT
TRBD2 TRBJ2-2 . TRBV5-6 CASSFQAGAFDTGELFF TGTGCCAGCAGCTTCCAAGCGGGGGCCTTTGACACCGGGGAGCTGTTTTTT
. TRBJ2-5 . TRBV5-1 CASSLLGFQETQYF TGCGCCAGCAGCTTGTTGGGTTTCCAAGAGACCCAGTACTTC
TRBD2 TRBJ2-5 . TRBV30 CAISRLAGGMETQYF TGTGCCATTTCCCGACTAGCGGGAGGGATGGAGACCCAGTACTTC
TRBD1 TRBJ2-7 . TRBV9 CASSRGPVDEQYF TGTGCCAGCAGCAGGGGGCCTGTCGACGAGCAGTACTTC
. TRBJ2-7 . TRBV9 CASSEQASSYEQYF TGTGCCAGCAGCGAACAGGCTAGCTCCTACGAGCAGTACTTC
TRBD2 TRBJ2-1 . TRBV27 CASSLSSGAGVWLEQFF TGTGCCAGCAGTTTATCGAGCGGAGCGGGAGTTTGGCTTGAGCAGTTCTTC
. TRBJ2-2 . TRBV21-1 CASTGLTGELFF TGTGCCAGCACAGGCTTGACCGGGGAGCTGTTTTTT
TRBD2 TRBJ2-1 once TRBV5-4 CASSHGTSNEQFF TGTGCCAGCAGCCACGGGACTAGCAATGAGCAGTTCTTC
TRBD2 TRBJ2-1 once TRBV6-6 CASSYSTSGRGNEQFF TGTGCCAGCAGTTACTCGACTAGCGGGAGGGGTAATGAGCAGTTCTTC
. TRBJ1-1 . TRBV2 CASIEVLGTEAFF TGTGCCAGCATCGAGGTCCTAGGGACTGAAGCTTTCTTT
. TRBJ1-1 . TRBV7-9 CASSLGLMNTEAFF TGTGCCAGCAGCTTAGGATTGATGAACACTGAAGCTTTCTTT
. TRBJ2-1 . TRBV10-3 CAISESEGYNEQFF TGTGCCATCAGTGAGTCGGAGGGATACAATGAGCAGTTCTTC
TRBD2 TRBJ2-7 . TRBV9 CASSVGGLADSYEQYF TGTGCCAGCAGCGTAGGTGGACTAGCGGACTCCTACGAGCAGTACTTC
TRBD2 TRBJ2-1 . TRBV4-3 CASSPGTSGSLQNEQFF TGCGCCAGCAGCCCCGGGACTAGCGGGAGCTTACAAAATGAGCAGTTCTTC
. TRBJ2-7 . TRBV27 CASSLASSYEQYF TGTGCCAGCAGTTTAGCCTCCTCCTACGAGCAGTACTTC
. TRBJ2-7 . TRBV27 CASYSGDEQYF TGTGCCAGTTATAGCGGAGACGAGCAGTACTTC
. TRBJ2-7 . TRBV7-9 CASSHSGTDYEQYF TGTGCCAGCAGCCATTCCGGGACGGATTACGAGCAGTACTTC
. TRBJ1-5 . TRBV21-1 CASSSGDRDVQPQHF TGTGCCAGCAGCTCAGGTGACAGGGACGTTCAGCCCCAGCATTTT
TRBD1 TRBJ2-5 . TRBV7-9 CASSEDRGQETQYF TGTGCCAGCAGCGAAGACAGGGGCCAAGAGACCCAGTACTTC
. TRBJ2-7 . TRBV19 CASSSLTGSTPYEQYF TGTGCCAGTAGTTCCCTCACAGGGTCAACCCCCTACGAGCAGTACTTC
. TRBJ1-1 . TRBV30 CAWNQGREAFF TGTGCCTGGAATCAGGGCCGGGAAGCTTTCTTT